The present T cell receptor (beta chain) was sequenced within a study of blood T cell repertoires in COVID-19. Study in general: Acute-phase and convalescent COVID-19 samples originated in the United States, Italy and Spain. The cDNA or gDNA used as material had been derived from T cells, B-cell-depleted T cells, or PBMCs.

There are 11 residues in the CDR3. Per germline, CDR1 SGHRS and CDR2 YFSETQ. V was clipped by 6 bases and J by 5 bases, with 7 bases between them. Under the authors' procedure: Estimates of nucleated cell counts were drawn from the amplification of reference gene primers. TCRdb keeps only in-frame clones here, not all; method: immunoSEQ multiplex PCR. V, J and clone size derive from that table, while D and trimming were established from the DNA sequence. The table has 180,000 or so clones, approximately 85% seen once. The chain employs TRBV5-1 and TRBJ2-3; D gene unclear. Source material: peripheral blood. The TCR was taken from a woman of 80 years or more with acute or convalescent COVID-19. CDR3 DNA sequence: TGCGCCAGCACCCCAGGAGATACGCAGTATTTT. Protein product: CASTPGDTQYF.